This T cell receptor beta chain was captured by sequencing in a study of regulatory T cells in long-lasting Graves disease. In this sample, this clonotype turned up a few times. Its target is not known. The sample's time point: persistent/refractory GD, antithyroid drugs over 5 years with positive TRAb. The TCR library was made from RNA extracted from PBMCs. For TCR beta, libraries came from iRepertoire HTBI primers and Arm-PCR of CDR3 regions. From the multiplex PCR reads, TCRdb called clonotypes with MiXCR, one entry per CDR3 protein. The sample lists some 450,000 distinct CDR3 sequences, roughly a quarter occurring once. Study results and limitations: Relative to newly diagnosed Graves' patients, persistent ones had lower TCR diversity. Persistent patients shared 2,741 public clonotypes among themselves. Newly diagnosed patients shared fewer, at under 1,000.

Trimming pared 6 bases from V and 5 bases from J, leaving 16 bases between. The CDR3 is 14 amino acids. The clonotype originates from a female donor with Graves disease. The chain joins TRBV12-3 or TRBV12-4 to TRBJ2-5; maybe TRBD1 (5 bases). The sample here was peripheral blood mononuclear cells (PBMCs), taken when the disease was refractory, from a patient treated with antithyroid drugs. The chain's CDR3 is CASSPDGPGETQYF. The DNA for the CDR3 is TGTGCCAGCAGCCCGGACGGGCCAGGGGAGACCCAGTACTTC.